This T cell receptor (beta chain) was observed in a study of tumor-infiltrating lymphocytes in localized non-small cell lung cancer. Overall study: Patients included smokers and never-smokers with various histologies, some sampled after neoadjuvant chemotherapy. Study observations and caveats: TCRbeta sequencing showed higher T cell infiltration in tumors than uninvolved lung.

V lost 2 bases and J lost 10, with 16 bases in between. This CDR3 has 14 amino acids. Germline CDR1 is SGHDT and CDR2 is YYEEEE. As regards this clone: Its antigen is currently unknown.

Clones were sequenced by immunoSEQ multiplex PCR, and TCRdb holds only the in-frame ones, with some missing. Among about 7,100 clones, over 60% were seen once, and the ten largest hold about 5%. V usage is TRBV5-6 and J usage is TRBJ2-1; D is uncertain. The material sequenced was uninvolved lung tissue not adjacent to the tumor. The receptor's source is a human donor with non-small cell lung cancer. The CDR3 sequence is CASSFGPRFGEQFF. The DNA of the CDR3 is TGTGCCAGCAGCTTCGGCCCCAGGTTTGGCGAGCAGTTCTTC.